This T cell receptor (beta chain) is from a study of tumor T cells in aggressive B-cell lymphoma. Of note for this clone: At one end, the junction sequence differs from germline, possibly due to a read error.

The CDR3 spans 16 residues. CDR1 SGHNT and CDR2 YYREEE come from the germline V gene (reference sequence). TCRdb keeps only in-frame clones here, not all; method: immunoSEQ multiplex PCR. The repertoire includes 650 to 950 clones, 90% of them detected once, and roughly 21% sits in the top ten. The TCR comes from an adult with diffuse large B cell lymphoma. Material: tumor tissue. This chain links TRBV5-4 with TRBJ1-2; D call uncertain. The CDR3 DNA reads TGTGCCAGCAGCGCAGACGGGAGGGATGGGGTCTATGACTACACCTTC. It encodes CASSADGRDGVYDYTF. The variable domain in full, with the rest retrieved from reference TRBV5-4 and TRBJ1-2, is ETGVTQSPTHLIKTRGQQVTLRCSSQSGHNTVSWYQQALGQGPQFIFQYYREEENGRGNFPPRFSGLQFPNYSSELNVNALELDDSALYLCASSADGRDGVYDYTFGSGTRLTVV.